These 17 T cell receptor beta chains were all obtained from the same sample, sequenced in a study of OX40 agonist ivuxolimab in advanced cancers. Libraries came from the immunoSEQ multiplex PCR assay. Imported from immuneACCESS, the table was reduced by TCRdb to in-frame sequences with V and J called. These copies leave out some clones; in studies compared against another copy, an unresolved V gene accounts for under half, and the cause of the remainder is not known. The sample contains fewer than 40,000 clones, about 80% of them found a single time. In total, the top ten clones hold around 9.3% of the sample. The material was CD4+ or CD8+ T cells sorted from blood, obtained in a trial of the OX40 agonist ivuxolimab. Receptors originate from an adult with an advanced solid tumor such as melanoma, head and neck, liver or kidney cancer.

CDR3 sequence reads: CASSLTDRGQGEAFF. The DNA of the CDR3 is TGTGCCAGCAGCCTAACGGACAGGGGGCAAGGTGAAGCTTTCTTT. The V call is TRBV9, the J call TRBJ1-1, with 11 nucleotides matching TRBD1. Per germline, CDR1 SGDLS and CDR2 YYNGEE. This CDR3 is built from 15 residues. The V and J ends lost 4 bases and 7 bases, in that order; junction bases with no gene match: 9.

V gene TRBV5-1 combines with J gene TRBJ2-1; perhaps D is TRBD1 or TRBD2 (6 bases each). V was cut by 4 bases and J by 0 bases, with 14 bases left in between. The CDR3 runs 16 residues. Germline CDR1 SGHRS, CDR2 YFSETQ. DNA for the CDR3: TGCGCCAGCAGCAGTTCGGGGGCCAGCTCCTACAATGAGCAGTTCTTC. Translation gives CASSSSGASSYNEQFF.

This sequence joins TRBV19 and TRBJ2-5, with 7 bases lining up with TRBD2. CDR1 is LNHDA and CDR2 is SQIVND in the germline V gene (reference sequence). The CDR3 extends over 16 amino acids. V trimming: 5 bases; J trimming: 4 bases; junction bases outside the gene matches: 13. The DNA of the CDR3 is TGTGCCAGTAGTTCCCGCGGGAGCCTTGGGGGAGAGACCCAGTACTTC. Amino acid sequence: CASSSRGSLGGETQYF.

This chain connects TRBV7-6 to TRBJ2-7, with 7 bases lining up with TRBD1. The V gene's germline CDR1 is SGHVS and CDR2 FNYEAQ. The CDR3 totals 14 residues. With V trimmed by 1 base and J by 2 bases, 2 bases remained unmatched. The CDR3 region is CASSLGQGTYEQYF. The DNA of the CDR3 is TGTGCCAGCAGCTTAGGACAGGGAACCTACGAGCAGTACTTC.

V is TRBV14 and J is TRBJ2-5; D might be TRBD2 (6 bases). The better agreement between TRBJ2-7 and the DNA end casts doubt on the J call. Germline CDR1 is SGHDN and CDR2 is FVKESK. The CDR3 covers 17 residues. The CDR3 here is CASSQVGGVRGITEQYF. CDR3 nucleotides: TGTGCCAGCAGCCAAGTGGGGGGAGTTCGAGGAATCACCGAGCAGTACTTC.

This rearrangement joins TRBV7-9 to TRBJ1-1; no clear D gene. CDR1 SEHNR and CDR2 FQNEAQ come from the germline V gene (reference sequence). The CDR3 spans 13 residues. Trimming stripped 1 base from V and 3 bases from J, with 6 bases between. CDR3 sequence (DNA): TGTGCCAGCAGCTTAGAACAGTACACTGAAGCTTTCTTT. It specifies CASSLEQYTEAFF. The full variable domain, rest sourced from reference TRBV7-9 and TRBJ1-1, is DTGVSQNPRHKITKRGQNVTFRCDPISEHNRLYWYRQTLGQGPEFLTYFQNEAQLEKSRLLSDRFSAERPKGSFSTLEIQRTEQGDSAMYLCASSLEQYTEAFFGQGTRLTVV.

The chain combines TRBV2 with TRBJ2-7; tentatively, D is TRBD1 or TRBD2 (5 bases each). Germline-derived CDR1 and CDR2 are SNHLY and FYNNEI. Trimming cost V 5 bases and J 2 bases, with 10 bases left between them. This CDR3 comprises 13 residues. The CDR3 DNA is TGTGCCAGCAGTCCCGGGACGGCCTACGAGCAGTACTTC. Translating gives CASSPGTAYEQYF. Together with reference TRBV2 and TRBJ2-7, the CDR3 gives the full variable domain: EPEVTQTPSHQVTQMGQEVILRCVPISNHLYFYWYRQILGQKVEFLVSFYNNEISEKSEIFDDQFSVERPDGSNFTLKIRSTKLEDSAMYFCASSPGTAYEQYFGPGTRLTVT.

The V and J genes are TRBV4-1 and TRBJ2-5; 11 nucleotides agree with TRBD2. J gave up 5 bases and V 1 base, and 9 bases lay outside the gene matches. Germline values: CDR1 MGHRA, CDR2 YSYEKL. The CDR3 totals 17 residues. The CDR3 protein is CASSQVGLAGGKETQYF. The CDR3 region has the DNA TGCGCCAGCAGCCAAGTAGGGCTAGCGGGGGGAAAGGAGACCCAGTACTTC.

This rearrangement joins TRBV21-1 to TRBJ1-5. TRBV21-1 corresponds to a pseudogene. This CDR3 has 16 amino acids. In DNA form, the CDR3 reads TGTGCCAGCAGCAAAGTAGAGACCAAAAGCAATCAGCCCCAGCATTTT. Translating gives CASSKVETKSNQPQHF.

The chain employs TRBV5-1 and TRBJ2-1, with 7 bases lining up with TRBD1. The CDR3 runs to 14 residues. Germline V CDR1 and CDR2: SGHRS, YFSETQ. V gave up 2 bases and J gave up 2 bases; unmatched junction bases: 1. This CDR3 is CASSLGGPYNEQFF. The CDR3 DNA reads TGCGCCAGCAGCTTAGGGGGCCCCTACAATGAGCAGTTCTTC.

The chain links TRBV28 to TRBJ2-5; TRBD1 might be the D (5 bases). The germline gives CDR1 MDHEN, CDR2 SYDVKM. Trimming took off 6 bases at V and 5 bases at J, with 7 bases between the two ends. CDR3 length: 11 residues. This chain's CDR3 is CASSSGETQYF. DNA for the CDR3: TGTGCCAGCAGCTCAGGGGAGACCCAGTACTTC.

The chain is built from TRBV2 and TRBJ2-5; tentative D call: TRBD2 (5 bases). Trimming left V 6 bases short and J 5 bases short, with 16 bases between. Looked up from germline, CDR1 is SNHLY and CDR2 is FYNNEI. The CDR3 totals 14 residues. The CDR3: CASRTRVGGETQYF. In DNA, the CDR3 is TGTGCCAGCAGAACCCGGGTAGGCGGGGAGACCCAGTACTTC.

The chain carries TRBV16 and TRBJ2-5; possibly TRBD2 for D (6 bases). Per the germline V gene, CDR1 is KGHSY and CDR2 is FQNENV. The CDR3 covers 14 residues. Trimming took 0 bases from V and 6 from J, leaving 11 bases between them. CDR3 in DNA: TGTGCCAGCAGCCAATCGGTCGGGGGACAGACCCAGTACTTC. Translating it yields CASSQSVGGQTQYF.

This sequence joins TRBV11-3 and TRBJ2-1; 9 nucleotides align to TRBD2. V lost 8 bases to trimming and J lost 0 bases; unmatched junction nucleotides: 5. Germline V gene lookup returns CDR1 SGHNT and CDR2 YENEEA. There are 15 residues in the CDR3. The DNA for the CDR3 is TGTGCCAGCTCCCGTAGCGGGAGCTCCTACAATGAGCAGTTCTTC. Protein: CASSRSGSSYNEQFF.

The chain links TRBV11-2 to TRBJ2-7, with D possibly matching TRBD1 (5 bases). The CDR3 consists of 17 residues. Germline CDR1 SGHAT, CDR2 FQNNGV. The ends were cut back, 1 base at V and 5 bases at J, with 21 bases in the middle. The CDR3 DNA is TGTGCCAGCAGCTTAGGGATGGGGCAGCTCGACCGACACGAGCAGTACTTC. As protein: CASSLGMGQLDRHEQYF.

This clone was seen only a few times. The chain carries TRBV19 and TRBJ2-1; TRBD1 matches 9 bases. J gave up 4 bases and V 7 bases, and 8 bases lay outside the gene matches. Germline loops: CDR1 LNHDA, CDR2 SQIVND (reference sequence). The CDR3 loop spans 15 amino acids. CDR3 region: CASTKTGGSYNEQFF. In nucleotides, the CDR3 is TGTGCCAGTACTAAAACAGGGGGCAGTTACAATGAGCAGTTCTTC.

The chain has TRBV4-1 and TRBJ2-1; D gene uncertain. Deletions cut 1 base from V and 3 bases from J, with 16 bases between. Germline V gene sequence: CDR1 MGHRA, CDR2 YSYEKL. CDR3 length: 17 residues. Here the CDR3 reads CASSQVVGNVNYNEQFF. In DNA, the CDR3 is TGCGCCAGCAGCCAAGTGGTTGGGAACGTGAACTACAATGAGCAGTTCTTC.